Following are 18 T cell receptor beta chains from one sample sequenced in a study of CD8 T cells in ankylosing spondylitis (TCRdb year 2017). The library was made by 5' RACE. Sequencing was performed on an Illumina HiSeq 2500. The raw public data were reprocessed by TCRdb itself: fastp quality trimming at Q25, MiXCR clonotype calling, in-frame beta chains only. One record per CDR3 amino acid sequence lists the most common genes and DNA. This sample lists fewer than 250,000 distinct CDR3 sequences; about 26% were detected once. More than 6.5% of the sample rests with the top ten. Sequencing input: blood, either unsorted or a sorted T cell fraction (not recorded which). The receptors were sampled from a male donor with ankylosing spondylitis or in good health (not recorded which).

In its sample, this clonotype was seen many times. The chain joins TRBV5-1 to TRBJ2-2; D is tentatively TRBD1 or TRBD2 (5 bases each). Germline CDR1 reads SGHRS; CDR2 reads YFSETQ. V lost 5 bases and J lost 7, with 12 bases in between. The length of the CDR3 is 13 residues. The CDR3 spells CASRDGTLGELFF. As DNA, the CDR3 is TGCGCCAGCAGAGACGGGACGCTCGGGGAGCTGTTTTTT.

The chain joins TRBV28 to TRBJ2-7, with a weak D call TRBD2 (6 bases). Trimming cost V 6 bases and J 0 bases, with 18 bases left between them. The CDR3 covers 16 residues. The germline CDR1 and CDR2 sequences are MDHEN and SYDVKM. CDR3: CASSSLQRASSYEQYF. DNA for the CDR3: TGTGCCAGCAGCTCTCTTCAGCGGGCGAGCTCCTACGAGCAGTACTTC.

This clonotype was seen at least ten times. The V call is TRBV4-3, the J call TRBJ2-1; 12 positions match TRBD2. Germline values: CDR1 LGHNA, CDR2 YSLEER. Trimming removed 0 bases from V and 5 bases from J; junction bases left unmatched: 8. The CDR3 length is 18 residues. CDR3 nucleotide sequence: TGCGCCAGCAGCCAAGATTCGGTACTAGCGGGAGGCAACAATGAGCAGTTCTTC. Its translation: CASSQDSVLAGGNNEQFF.

This clonotype occurred many times. The chain is built from TRBV7-2 and TRBJ2-7; TRBD2 matches 7 bases. Germline V gene sequence: CDR1 SGHTA, CDR2 FQGNSA. V shed 0 bases, J shed 3 bases, and the junction held 14 bases outside the gene matches. The CDR3 consists of 18 residues. The CDR3 reads CASSLAWRTAGFYYEQYF. The CDR3 DNA follows: TGTGCCAGCAGCTTAGCCTGGCGAACAGCGGGATTTTACTACGAGCAGTACTTC.

This clonotype was seen many times. The chain couples TRBV6-5 to TRBJ2-1, with TRBD2 matching over 7 bases. Germline V gives CDR1 MNHEY, CDR2 SVGAGI. Trimming took 0 bases from V and 5 from J; bases not matched to a gene: 7. The CDR3 loop spans 16 amino acids. CDR3 loop: CASSYSGGSTNNEQFF. The CDR3 DNA is TGTGCCAGCAGTTACTCTGGCGGGAGTACCAACAATGAGCAGTTCTTC.

This clonotype was found many times. V usage is TRBV5-6 and J usage is TRBJ2-7, with 7 bases aligning to TRBD1. Per the germline V gene, CDR1 is SGHDT and CDR2 is YYEEEE. With V trimmed by 3 bases and J by 2 bases, 2 bases remained unmatched. The CDR3 is 13 residues long. The CDR3 sequence: CASSYGQAYEQYF. CDR3 sequence (DNA): TGTGCCAGCAGCTACGGACAGGCCTACGAGCAGTACTTC.

This clonotype was recorded at least ten times. This rearrangement joins TRBV15 to TRBJ2-1; the D is unclear. V lost 11 bases and J 9 bases, leaving 23 bases between the germline ends. The CDR3 runs to 14 residues. Germline V gene lookup returns CDR1 LNHNV and CDR2 YYDKDF (reference sequence). The CDR3 sequence: CAARVGGETSEQFF. The DNA for the CDR3 is TGTGCCGCGCGAGTGGGCGGAGAGACAAGTGAGCAGTTCTTC.

This clonotype was detected many times. V is TRBV2 and J is TRBJ2-2, with 7 nucleotides matching TRBD1. The junction had 5 bases not matched to a gene; V was cut back by 3 bases and J by 4 bases. CDR1 is SNHLY, CDR2 FYNNEI, per germline. The CDR3 totals 15 residues. The CDR3 reads CASSEMDRITGELFF. For the CDR3, the DNA is TGTGCCAGCAGTGAGATGGACAGGATCACCGGGGAGCTGTTTTTT.

In this sample, this clonotype turned up a few times. The rearrangement links TRBV29-1 to TRBJ1-1, with TRBD1 matching over 7 bases. With V trimmed by 4 bases and J by 4 bases, 9 bases remained unmatched. The CDR3 covers 14 residues. CDR1 is SQVTM, CDR2 ANQGSEA, per germline. The CDR3 DNA reads TGCAGCGTTGCACCCAACAGGGGAAGCACTGAAGCTTTCTTT. As protein: CSVAPNRGSTEAFF.

This clonotype was recorded at least ten times. This chain joins TRBV5-5 and TRBJ2-3, with 7 bases that match TRBD1. V trimming: 0 bases; J trimming: 5 bases; junction bases outside the gene matches: 6. This CDR3 spans 15 amino acids. Per the germline V gene, CDR1 is SGHKS and CDR2 is YYEKEE (reference sequence). The CDR3 reads CASSLGTGPRDTQYF. The CDR3 region has the DNA TGTGCCAGCAGCTTGGGGACAGGCCCCCGAGATACGCAGTATTTT. Filled out from reference TRBV5-5 and TRBJ2-3, the complete variable domain reads DAGVTQSPTHLIKTRGQQVTLRCSPISGHKSVSWYQQVLGQGPQFIFQYYEKEERGRGNFPDRFSARQFPNYSSELNVNALLLGDSALYLCASSLGTGPRDTQYFGPGTRLTVL.

This clonotype occurred many times. The genes are TRBV5-5 and TRBJ2-7, with TRBD1 matching over 10 bases. V dropped 6 bases and J dropped 3; count of bases not matched to a gene: 9. Germline CDR1 and CDR2: SGHKS and YYEKEE (reference sequence). The CDR3 is made up of 15 amino acids. Written as DNA, the CDR3 is TGTGCCAGCAACCTCGCAGGGACAGGGGTCTACGAGCAGTACTTC. Amino acids: CASNLAGTGVYEQYF.

The chain links TRBV12-3 or TRBV12-4 to TRBJ1-2, with 8 nucleotides matching TRBD1. CDR3 length: 13 residues. V shed 3 bases, J shed 13 bases, and the junction held 10 bases outside the gene matches. The CDR3 loop reads CASSLGQGAWRTF. In DNA form, the CDR3 reads TGTGCCAGCAGTTTGGGGCAGGGGGCCTGGCGCACCTTC.

This clonotype occurred a few times. The chain combines TRBV5-4 with TRBJ2-3, with TRBD2 as a possible D gene (6 bases). CDR1 and CDR2 (germline): SGHNT, YYREEE (reference sequence). V dropped 2 bases and J dropped 0 bases, with 16 bases sitting between them. The CDR3 consists of 17 residues. In DNA form, the CDR3 reads TGTGCCAGCAGCTTATTACTAGCCGGAATTAGCACAGATACGCAGTATTTT. Encoded protein: CASSLLLAGISTDTQYF.

This chain links TRBV11-1 with TRBJ1-6, with 8 bases matching TRBD1. J gave up 5 bases and V 1 base, and 7 bases lay outside the gene matches. The CDR3 is 17 residues long. Germline assignment: CDR1 SGHAT and CDR2 FQDESV (reference sequence). The CDR3 DNA reads TGTGCCAGCAGCTTAGGGGCAGGGGGCTTCGATAATTCACCCCTCCACTTT. It translates to CASSLGAGGFDNSPLHF.

This clonotype was observed at least ten times. CDR3 amino acids: CSVDKAGANVLTF. The CDR3 nucleotides read TGCAGCGTCGACAAGGCTGGGGCCAACGTCCTGACTTTC. The gene calls are TRBV29-1 and TRBJ2-6; D call uncertain. The CDR3 runs to 13 residues. The V gene's germline CDR1 is SQVTM and CDR2 ANQGSEA. V was trimmed by 6 bases and J by 2 bases, leaving 8 bases between them.

This clonotype has more than one count but fewer than ten. The V and J genes are TRBV20-1 and TRBJ2-7; 11 positions agree with TRBD2. V dropped 5 bases and J dropped 2; count of bases not matched to a gene: 8. The CDR3 has 15 residues. Germline V gene sequence: CDR1 DFQATT, CDR2 SNEGSKA (reference sequence). Here the CDR3 DNA reads TGCAGTGCTCCAAAACTAGCGGGAGAACCCTACGAGCAGTACTTC. Amino acid sequence: CSAPKLAGEPYEQYF.

This clonotype was counted ten times or more. This chain connects TRBV12-3 or TRBV12-4 to TRBJ2-2, with 14 positions matching TRBD2. The V and J ends lost 3 bases and 4 bases, in that order; junction bases with no gene match: 1. The CDR3 loop spans 16 amino acids. Here the CDR3 DNA reads TGTGCCAGCAGTTTCGGGACTAGCGGGAGCACCGGGGAGCTGTTTTTT. This translates into CASSFGTSGSTGELFF.

This rearrangement joins TRBV6-1 to TRBJ2-7; D perhaps matches TRBD1 (6 bases). The V and J ends lost 1 base and 4 bases respectively, with 23 bases between them. CDR3 length: 18 amino acids. Germline CDR1 is MNHNS and CDR2 is SASEGT. This chain's CDR3 is CASSEGLQGPSIQYEQYF. CDR3 nucleotides: TGTGCCAGCAGTGAAGGGCTGCAGGGGCCCTCCATTCAATACGAGCAGTACTTC.